The rows below give T cell receptor beta chains drawn from one sample of a study of shared clonotypes between healthy human individuals. Measured with immunoSEQ multiplex PCR; TCRdb has only the in-frame clones, and not every one. The sample holds millions of clones, over 85% seen once. The sequenced sample consisted of naive CD4+ T cells sorted from blood. The receptors were sampled from a man aged 18 to 29 in good health. CDR3s leave out the opening cysteine and the closing phenylalanine or tryptophan. A D gene is named only where the DNA matches it firmly. The listing skips clone size in some rows; elsewhere it reads once, few, many or a size class.

D	V	size	CDR3
TRBD1	TRBV30	.	AWGQDPTGELF
.	TRBV6-1	.	ASSRTLGNQETQY
.	TRBV19	.	ASSAPRKIGGQPQH
.	TRBV6-5	.	ASSSVRGGSGSPLH
.	TRBV18	.	ASSPPVGTSSNNEQF
TRBD1	TRBV10-3	.	AISDPRAGQVNTEAF
.	TRBV11-2	.	ASSSLTTAGPYNEQF
.	TRBV5-4	.	ASSLPGGPTQY
TRBD1	TRBV14	.	ASSQLGTVYYEQY
.	TRBV6-1	.	ASSDRGRFSGNTIY
.	TRBV30	.	AWRSSLYTGELF
.	TRBV6-1	.	ASKLGTANEQF
.	TRBV6-5	.	ASSYGRGPYEQY
.	TRBV9	.	ASSYGTGRMNTEAF
.	TRBV30	.	AWSKNQYTEAF
.	TRBV23-1	.	ASSQSGVSLRRRGYEQY
.	TRBV18	few	ASSLPTGEDSPLH
.	TRBV27	.	ASSLIYGGGVAGELF
.	TRBV25-1	.	ASSEYQTRNTIY
.	TRBV2	few	ASSDDGGRQPQH
TRBD2	TRBV30	.	AWSVGGTSGPREQF
.	TRBV10-1	.	ASSEYAYPYEQY
TRBD1	TRBV5-6	.	ASSGTVLYGYT
.	TRBV5-4	.	ASSLGQTQETQY
.	TRBV6-5	.	ASSYSTSGGIYGYT
TRBD1	TRBV7-9	.	ASSLTFATGGEQY
TRBD1	TRBV27	.	ASSSPKSGGNQETQY
.	TRBV5-4	.	ASSLGGVIQETQY
TRBD1	TRBV10-2	.	ASSEIGTANEKLF
TRBD1	TRBV18	.	ASSPPSKPGGTGGYT
TRBD2	TRBV4-1	.	ASSQAAGLAGAGATGELF
TRBD2	TRBV5-4	.	ASSDGTSSYNEQF
.	TRBV4-1	.	ASSRTSSSEGAKNIQY
.	TRBV27	.	ASMPWGTVNSPLH
.	TRBV5-8	.	ASSLGQQHNQPQH
.	TRBV5-6	.	ASSLGGTLSNQPQH
.	TRBV9	few	ASSPQGNSEAF
TRBD2	TRBV28	.	ASISVALAGGPPYNEQF
TRBD2	TRBV7-2	.	ASSKLAGVGDTQY
.	TRBV19	.	ASSIASSYEQY
.	TRBV5-1	.	ASSLVLRDPMGYTEAF
TRBD1	TRBV7-2	.	ASSLAGTATIKTQY
.	TRBV6-1	.	ASKTSRPNTGELF
TRBD2	TRBV18	.	ASSPPSGSTGELF
TRBD1	TRBV7-2	.	ASSLDRGQYGYT
.	TRBV28	.	ASSFYLWTNYGYT
.	TRBV27	.	ARLGQKLF
TRBD2	TRBV5-1	.	ASSAGTSGSYPEQF
.	TRBV29-1	.	SVGSGHFGYT
TRBD1	TRBV10-3	.	AIMGQEMNTGELF
.	TRBV19	.	ASSSVSGVGQPQH
.	TRBV7-2	.	ASSLTAKAGSYEQY
.	TRBV19	.	ASSILETNYGYT
TRBD1	TRBV7-6	.	ASSLYAPGQGVETQY